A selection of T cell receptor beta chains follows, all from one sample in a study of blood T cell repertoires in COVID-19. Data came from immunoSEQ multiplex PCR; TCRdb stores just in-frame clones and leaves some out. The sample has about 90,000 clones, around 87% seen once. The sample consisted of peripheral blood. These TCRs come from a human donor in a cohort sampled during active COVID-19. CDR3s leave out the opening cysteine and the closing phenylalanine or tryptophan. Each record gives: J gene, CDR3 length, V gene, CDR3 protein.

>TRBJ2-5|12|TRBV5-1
ASSLRGLGETQY
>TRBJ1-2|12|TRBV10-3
AIRGSSVNYGYT
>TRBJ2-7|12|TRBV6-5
ASSYSRVPYEQY
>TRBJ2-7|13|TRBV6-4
ASSDRGRGLHEQY
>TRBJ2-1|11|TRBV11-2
ASSLGQGYEQF
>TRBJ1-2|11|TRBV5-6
ASSLGPEYGYT
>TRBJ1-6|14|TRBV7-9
ASSLVGTGPDSPLH
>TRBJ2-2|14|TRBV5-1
ASSLLGGPDTGELF
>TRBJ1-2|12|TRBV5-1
ASSQGQTWGGYT
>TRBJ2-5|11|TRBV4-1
ASSQLEQETQY
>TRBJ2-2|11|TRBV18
ASSPGGTGELF
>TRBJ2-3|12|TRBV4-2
ASSQASRGDTQY
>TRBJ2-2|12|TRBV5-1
ASRTGANTGELF
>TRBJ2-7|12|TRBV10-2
ASSEYGGTYEQY
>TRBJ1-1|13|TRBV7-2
ASSSSSGGRIEAF
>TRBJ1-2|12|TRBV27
ASKKAGDNYGYT
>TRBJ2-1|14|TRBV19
ASSMVYRELYNEQF
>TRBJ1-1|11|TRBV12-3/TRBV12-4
ASSLGGHTEAF
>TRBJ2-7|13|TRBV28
ASSFKSPGSYEQY
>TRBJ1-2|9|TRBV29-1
SGDRGNGYT
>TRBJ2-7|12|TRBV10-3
AIRDRGPTYEQY
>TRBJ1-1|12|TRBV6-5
ASNKRTGNTEAF
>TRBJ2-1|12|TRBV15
ATSRPGQHNEQF
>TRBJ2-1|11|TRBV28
ASSQRGQNEQF
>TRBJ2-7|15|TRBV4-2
ASSRSAGGLSGDEQY
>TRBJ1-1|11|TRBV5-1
ASSFGGNTEAF
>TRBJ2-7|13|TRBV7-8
ASSLDGSSSYEQY
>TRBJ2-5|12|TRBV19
ASSSLTPRGAQY
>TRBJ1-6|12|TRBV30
AWQPGTINSPLH
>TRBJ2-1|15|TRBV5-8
ASSSSRTSGGANEQF
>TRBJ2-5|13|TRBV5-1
ASSPGDSSSETQY
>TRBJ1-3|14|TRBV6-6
ASSWAGKSSGNTIY
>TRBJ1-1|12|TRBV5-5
ASSLVAVNTEAF
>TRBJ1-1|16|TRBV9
ASSVVDRGLDRNTEAF
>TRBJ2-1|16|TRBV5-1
ASSFSTSGVAFENEQF
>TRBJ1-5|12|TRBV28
ASSGHFLNQPQH
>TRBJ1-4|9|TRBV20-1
SARTPEKLF
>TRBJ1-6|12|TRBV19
ASSPTGGASPLH
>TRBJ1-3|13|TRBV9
ASSGARGRVNTIY
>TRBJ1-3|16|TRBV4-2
ASSQVRTGGTGGNTIY
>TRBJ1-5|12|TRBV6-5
ASQRTTGGQPQH
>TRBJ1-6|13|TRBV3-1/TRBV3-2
ASSQGGTSNSPLH
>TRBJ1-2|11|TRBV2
ASDRGGSYGYT
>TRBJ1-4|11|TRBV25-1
ASSDRFNEKLF
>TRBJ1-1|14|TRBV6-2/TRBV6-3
ASSYYLDSLGTEAF
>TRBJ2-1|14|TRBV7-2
ASSLVVGGAGNEQF
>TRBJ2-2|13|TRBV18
ASSPRGLNTGELF
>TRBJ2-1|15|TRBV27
ASSSRLIAGVYNEQF
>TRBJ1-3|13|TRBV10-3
AIRPGTGVGNTIY
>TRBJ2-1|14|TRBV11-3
ASSLGSGGARDEQF
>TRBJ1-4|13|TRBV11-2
ASSLVGTGGGKLF
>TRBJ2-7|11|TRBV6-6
ASYGQNSYEQY
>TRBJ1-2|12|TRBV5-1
ASSSAGAPYGYT
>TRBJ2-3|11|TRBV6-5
ASKKLRPDTQY
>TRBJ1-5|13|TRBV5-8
ASSSQGYSNQPQH
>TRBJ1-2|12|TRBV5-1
ASSLVANNYGYT
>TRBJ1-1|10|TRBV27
ASRGQYTEAF
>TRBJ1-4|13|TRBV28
ASSSPGQLNEKLF
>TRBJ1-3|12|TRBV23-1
ASRVRGTGNTIY